The 8 T cell receptor beta chains reported below all come from one sample, sequenced in a study of shared clonotypes between healthy human individuals. The table came from immunoSEQ multiplex PCR; TCRdb's copy has only in-frame clones and leaves some out. The sample yields some 630,000 clones, about two thirds seen once. The material sequenced was memory CD4+ T cells sorted from blood. Subset denoted: CD45RA-negative fraction. These receptors all stem from a woman in her twenties or thirties in good health.

The chain recombines TRBV2 with TRBJ2-6; D is uncertain. The CDR3 is 18 residues long. Germline V gene sequence: CDR1 SNHLY, CDR2 FYNNEI. The V end lost 4 bases, the J end lost 1 base, and 17 bases lay between the germline ends. The CDR3 region has the DNA TGTGCCAGCAGTGCCTCGACGGAGCGTTCATCTGGGGCCAACGTCCTGACTTTC. Translating it yields CASSASTERSSGANVLTF.

The chain recombines TRBV30 with TRBJ2-6; unclear D gene. This CDR3 is built from 15 residues. Germline assignment: CDR1 GTSNPN and CDR2 SVGIG (reference sequence). Trimming pared 5 bases from V and 4 bases from J, leaving 15 bases between. CDR3 protein: CAWATTWAGANVLTF. The CDR3 nucleotides are TGTGCCTGGGCTACGACATGGGCCGGGGCCAACGTCCTGACTTTC.

This clone was seen repeatedly, ten times or more. The sample has other DNA sequences that encode this CDR3 too. This chain connects TRBV5-1 to TRBJ2-1; D is uncertain. Trimming removed 0 bases at V and 0 bases at J, with 7 bases between. CDR1 is SGHRS and CDR2 is YFSETQ in the germline V gene. The CDR3 consists of 15 residues. The DNA of the CDR3 is TGCGCCAGCAGCTTGGATTCCCACTCCTACAATGAGCAGTTCTTC. As protein: CASSLDSHSYNEQFF.

The chain combines TRBV11-2 with TRBJ2-5, with 7 bases matching TRBD2. The J call may be mistaken, given a closer DNA end match to TRBJ2-7. The CDR3 consists of 17 residues. The germline V gene encodes CDR1 SGHAT and CDR2 FQNNGV. The CDR3 sequence: CASSLDLTSDKGYEQYF. The CDR3 DNA reads as TGTGCCAGCAGCTTAGATCTAACTAGCGACAAAGGATACGAGCAGTACTTC.

The chain couples TRBV6-1 to TRBJ1-2; tentatively, D is TRBD1 (5 bases). The CDR3 covers 14 residues. Trimming pared 6 bases from V and 4 bases from J, leaving 15 bases between. Per germline, CDR1 MNHNS and CDR2 SASEGT. CDR3 nucleotides: TGTGCCAGCAGATCGTCGGGCAGGGCCTATGGCTACACCTTC. It is translated as CASRSSGRAYGYTF.

In its sample, this clone was seen a few times. For the CDR3, the DNA is TGTGCCTTCTATATTTCTGGGGCCAACGTCCTGACTTTC. Amino acids: CAFYISGANVLTF. The genes are TRBV6-1 and TRBJ2-6, with D hard to call. The CDR3 covers 13 residues. Germline assignment: CDR1 MNHNS and CDR2 SASEGT. Trimming shortened V by 11 bases and J by 1 base, and 9 bases separated the two germline ends.

The rearrangement joins TRBV6-5 to TRBJ2-3; 8 nucleotides agree with TRBD2. Germline CDR1 MNHEY, CDR2 SVGAGI. The junction had 3 bases not matched to a gene; V was cut back by 5 bases and J by 5 bases. There are 13 residues in the CDR3. The CDR3 is CASSSGRLDTQYF. The CDR3 bases are TGTGCCAGCAGTAGCGGGAGATTAGATACGCAGTATTTT.

This clone was observed a few times. The V and J genes are TRBV28 and TRBJ2-5; 11 nucleotides align to TRBD1. Germline CDR1 is MDHEN and CDR2 is SYDVKM. Unmatched junction bases numbered 11, after V lost 3 bases and J lost 5 bases. The CDR3 runs to 17 residues. The chain's CDR3 is CASSLSLGQGAYETQYF. The CDR3 DNA reads TGTGCCAGCAGTTTGTCCCTTGGACAGGGGGCATATGAGACCCAGTACTTC.